Each of the 30 T cell receptor beta chains below was sequenced from the same sample in a study of blood T cells in healthy people across ages. Primed by a sample-barcoded 5' primer and a J-beta primer mix, a second PCR proceeded for 7 to 11 cycles. Via MiXCR, TCRdb re-called the 5' RACE reads, giving one row per CDR3 protein. The profile covers 1,100,000 or so distinct CDR3 sequences, with less than 50% appearing a single time and approximately 17% taken by the ten largest. What was sequenced was blood. The receptor source for this set is a woman in her sixties or seventies in good health.

The genes are TRBV5-1 and TRBJ2-5, with a possible D match to TRBD1 (5 bases). V lost 0 bases and J 2 bases, leaving 14 bases between the germline ends. The germline V gene encodes CDR1 SGHRS and CDR2 YFSETQ. This CDR3 comprises 16 residues. The CDR3 coding sequence is TGCGCCAGCAGCTTGGAGGGCAGGGTGCAGCAAGAGACCCAGTACTTC. Its translation is CASSLEGRVQQETQYF. Using reference TRBV5-1 and TRBJ2-5 for the parts outside the CDR3, the full variable domain is KAGVTQTPRYLIKTRGQQVTLSCSPISGHRSVSWYQQTPGQGLQFLFEYFSETQRNKGNFPGRFSGRQFSNSRSEMNVSTLELGDSALYLCASSLEGRVQQETQYFGPGTRLLVL.

This clonotype showed up many times. This sequence joins TRBV29-1 and TRBJ2-1; unclear D gene. The CDR3 has 13 residues. Trimming shortened V by 1 base and J by 3 bases, and 7 bases separated the two germline ends. Germline V gene data show CDR1 as SQVTM and CDR2 as ANQGSEA. CDR3 amino acids: CSVEGGRYNEQFF. DNA for the CDR3: TGCAGCGTTGAAGGCGGACGCTACAATGAGCAGTTCTTC.

Points on this clonotype: Mismatch with germline at one junction end may stem from a read error. The genes are TRBV29-1 and TRBJ2-2, with TRBD1 matching 7 bases. Germline-derived CDR1 and CDR2 are SQVTM and ANQGSEA. The CDR3 length is 14 residues. This chain's CDR3 is CSVEDRVDTGELFF. CDR3 sequence (DNA): TGCAGCGTAGAAGACAGGGTGGACACCGGGGAGCTGTTTTTT.

This rearrangement joins TRBV4-2 to TRBJ1-5; D not resolved. The CDR3 has 17 amino acids. The germline V gene encodes CDR1 LGHNA and CDR2 YNFKEQ. V lost 0 bases and J lost 2, with 14 bases in between. For the CDR3, the DNA is TGTGCCAGCAGCCAAGATTCGCGGGAGTTGCGCAATCAGCCCCAGCATTTT. Amino acids: CASSQDSRELRNQPQHF.

The rearrangement joins TRBV13 to TRBJ2-7; D may be TRBD1 (6 bases). The CDR3 has 14 amino acids. V shed 3 bases and J shed 0 bases, with 9 bases lying between them. Germline loops: CDR1 PRHDT, CDR2 FYEKMQ (reference sequence). CDR3 bases: TGTGCCAGCAGCTTCGACAGGTTCTCCTACGAGCAGTACTTC. Its translation is CASSFDRFSYEQYF.

V is TRBV12-3 or TRBV12-4 and J is TRBJ1-5, with TRBD1 matching over 9 bases. The CDR3 is 15 amino acids. Trimming at V came to 7 bases and at J to 4 bases, leaving 8 bases not matched to a gene. CDR3 coding DNA: TGTGCCAGCAAGGCGACAGGGGGAAGGAATCAGCCCCAGCATTTT. It translates to CASKATGGRNQPQHF.

The sample holds a few counts of this clonotype. V usage is TRBV5-4 and J usage is TRBJ2-5, with TRBD1 as a possible D gene (7 bases). The germline V gene has CDR1 SGHNT and CDR2 YYREEE (reference sequence). V gave up 1 base and J gave up 5 bases, with 15 bases separating them. This CDR3 is built from 15 residues. The CDR3 DNA reads TGTGCCAGCAGCTTGAAATCACAGGGGAGGGAGACCCAGTACTTC. Translating gives CASSLKSQGRETQYF.

This clonotype was observed a few times. The gene calls are TRBV6-6 and TRBJ2-4; D is undetermined. The CDR3 runs 16 residues. Germline V gene data show CDR1 as MNHNY and CDR2 as SVGAGI (reference sequence). The V end lost 9 bases, the J end lost 2 bases, and 20 bases lay between the germline ends. DNA for the CDR3: TGTGCCAGTGTATATGACATAATGTGGACCAAAAACATTCAGTACTTC. This translates into CASVYDIMWTKNIQYF.

This rearrangement joins TRBV12-3 or TRBV12-4 to TRBJ2-3, with TRBD2 as a possible D gene (5 bases). The CDR3 has 15 amino acids. Trimming cost V 3 bases and J 3 bases, with 13 bases left between them. CDR3 DNA sequence: TGTGCCAGCAGTTTGGCGGGCTTTAGAACAGATACGCAGTATTTT. Its protein is CASSLAGFRTDTQYF.

This chain links TRBV30 with TRBJ2-3; possible D gene TRBD2, 6 bases. In germline, CDR1 is GTSNPN, CDR2 SVGIG (reference sequence). The CDR3 runs 16 residues. V lost 0 bases, J lost 1 base, and 14 bases lay in between. CDR3 amino acids: CAWSVYKAGRTDTQYF. CDR3 nucleotides: TGTGCCTGGAGTGTTTATAAAGCGGGCCGCACAGATACGCAGTATTTT.

The chain joins TRBV12-3 or TRBV12-4 to TRBJ2-3; 7 nucleotides align to TRBD1. J was trimmed by 4 bases and V by 6 bases; bases with no gene match: 4. The CDR3 covers 13 residues. CDR3 region: CASRGQPPDTQYF. CDR3 DNA sequence: TGTGCCAGCAGGGGACAGCCCCCAGATACGCAGTATTTT.

This clonotype occurred a few times. The chain carries TRBV20-1 and TRBJ2-7, with TRBD2 matching over 9 bases. This CDR3 comprises 13 residues. Looked up from germline, CDR1 is DFQATT and CDR2 is SNEGSKA (reference sequence). The CDR3 DNA follows: TGCAGCGCCAGTAGCGGGAGAAGCTACGAGCAGTACTTC. Translation: CSASSGRSYEQYF.

The chain couples TRBV29-1 to TRBJ2-7; TRBD1 might be the D (6 bases). Germline V lookup: CDR1 SQVTM, CDR2 ANQGSEA. Trimming took off 7 bases at V and 3 bases at J, with 16 bases between the two ends. The CDR3 sequence is 13 residues long. The CDR3 region is CSAGQTSIYEQYF. The CDR3 DNA follows: TGCAGCGCCGGACAGACCTCGATCTACGAGCAGTACTTC.

In its sample, this clonotype was seen a few times. The J gene is TRBJ2-4, the V gene TRBV27; 7 nucleotides match TRBD2. Germline values: CDR1 MNHEY, CDR2 SMNVEV (reference sequence). CDR3 length: 13 amino acids. V lost 7 bases to trimming and J lost 13 bases; unmatched junction nucleotides: 13. The DNA of the CDR3 is TGTGCCAGCACCGACCGGACTAGAGGGGAGCAGTACTTC. Translating gives CASTDRTRGEQYF.

The chain joins TRBV5-1 to TRBJ2-5; 7 positions match TRBD1. With 5 bases clipped from V and 5 bases from J, the junction kept 12 bases outside the gene matches. The CDR3 runs to 15 residues. Germline V gene sequence: CDR1 SGHRS, CDR2 YFSETQ. Written as DNA, the CDR3 is TGCGCCAGCAGTCAACCAGCCAGGGGGATGGAGACCCAGTACTTC. Translated: CASSQPARGMETQYF.

This chain links TRBV20-1 with TRBJ2-3; tentative D call: TRBD2 (5 bases). From germline, CDR1 is DFQATT and CDR2 SNEGSKA (reference sequence). Trimming shortened V by 0 bases and J by 0 bases, and 13 bases separated the two germline ends. This CDR3 comprises 16 residues. In DNA form, the CDR3 reads TGCAGTGCTAGAGAGCGGGCGACTTCTAGCACAGATACGCAGTATTTT. It codes for CSARERATSSTDTQYF.

A few counts support this clonotype. The rearrangement uses TRBV2 and TRBJ2-7, with TRBD2 matching over 14 bases. Near its end, the DNA agrees better with TRBJ2-5, so the J call may be wrong. Germline CDR1 SNHLY, CDR2 FYNNEI. The CDR3 has 15 residues. The DNA for the CDR3 is TGTGCCAGCAGTCGACTAGCGGGAGGGCCGGAGACCCAGTACTTC. Amino acid sequence: CASSRLAGGPETQYF.

V is TRBV12-3 or TRBV12-4 and J is TRBJ2-5, with D perhaps matching TRBD2 (6 bases). V was trimmed by 6 bases and J by 4 bases, leaving 15 bases between them. CDR3 length: 14 amino acids. This CDR3 reads CASRPRLEGETQYF. DNA of the CDR3: TGTGCCAGCAGGCCCCGCCTGGAGGGAGAGACCCAGTACTTC.

On this clonotype: A junction end diverges from the germline sequence, so it may reflect a read error. This chain joins TRBV20-1 and TRBJ2-7, with 10 bases identical to TRBD1. The CDR3 has 14 residues. Germline-derived CDR1 and CDR2 are DFQATT and SNEGSKA (reference sequence). CDR3 sequence reads: CSAITGQGPYEQYF. CDR3 nucleotide sequence: TGCAGCGCTATCACGGGACAGGGGCCCTACGAGCAGTACTTC.

The rearrangement joins TRBV20-1 to TRBJ1-6; unclear D gene. The V gene lost 0 bases and the J gene lost 7 bases, with 13 bases spanning the gap. The CDR3 is made up of 15 amino acids. Germline V gene sequence: CDR1 DFQATT, CDR2 SNEGSKA (reference sequence). In DNA form, the CDR3 reads TGCAGTGCTAGAGATTCTGGGGTGATGAATTCACCCCTCCACTTT. It is translated as CSARDSGVMNSPLHF.

This clonotype was seen at least ten times. The rearrangement uses TRBV12-3 or TRBV12-4 and TRBJ2-1, with TRBD2 identical over 16 bases. With V trimmed by 6 bases and J by 9 bases, 11 bases remained unmatched. The CDR3 loop spans 17 amino acids. The CDR3 DNA is TGTGCCAGCAGACCGCCGGGACTAGCGGGAGGGCTGGGTGAGCAGTTCTTC. The encoded protein is CASRPPGLAGGLGEQFF.

This clonotype was recorded a few times. The chain recombines TRBV15 with TRBJ2-7; D uncertain. There are 16 residues in the CDR3. Trimming stripped 0 bases from V and 2 bases from J, with 14 bases between. The germline CDR1 and CDR2 sequences are LNHNV and YYDKDF (reference sequence). The CDR3: CATSRDRGETTYEQYF. The CDR3 region has the DNA TGTGCCACCAGCAGAGATCGCGGAGAAACAACCTACGAGCAGTACTTC.

Only one count was recorded for this clonotype. The rearrangement uses TRBV6-5 and TRBJ2-5, with 15 bases matching TRBD2. V shed 6 bases, J shed 4 bases, and the junction held 6 bases outside the gene matches. From germline, CDR1 is MNHEY and CDR2 SVGAGI. This CDR3 region has 16 residues. The CDR3 region is CASRLWTSGRGETQYF. CDR3 DNA: TGTGCCAGCAGACTATGGACTAGCGGGAGGGGAGAGACCCAGTACTTC.

The chain joins TRBV24-1 to TRBJ2-1; TRBD1 matches 9 bases. This CDR3 comprises 17 residues. CDR1 and CDR2 from the germline V gene are KGHDR and SFDVKD. J lost 4 bases, V lost 4 bases, and 10 bases had no gene match. The CDR3 sequence is CATSDTRGTGRYNEQFF. CDR3 coding DNA: TGTGCCACCAGTGACACCCGGGGGACAGGGAGATACAATGAGCAGTTCTTC.

On this clonotype itself: Germline is not matched at one junction end, which may reflect a read error. The chain carries TRBV27 and TRBJ2-7; TRBD2 matches 15 bases. The germline V gene encodes CDR1 MNHEY and CDR2 SMNVEV (reference sequence). The CDR3 sequence is 18 residues long. The CDR3, as DNA: TGTTCCAGCAGTCCCCGGTGGACTAGCGGGAGGGAAATCTACGAGCAGTACTTC. Its translation is CSSSPRWTSGREIYEQYF.

This clonotype appeared a few times. The rearrangement joins TRBV19 to TRBJ1-5, with D perhaps TRBD1 (5 bases). The CDR3 has 17 residues. Germline loops: CDR1 LNHDA, CDR2 SQIVND (reference sequence). The germline V and J ends were trimmed by 5 bases and 3 bases, with 20 bases remaining between them. CDR3 sequence (DNA): TGTGCCAGTAGTCCCAAACTCGGACGGGGGAACAATCAGCCCCAGCATTTT. Its protein is CASSPKLGRGNNQPQHF.

The genes are TRBV11-2 and TRBJ1-2; 9 bases are a match to TRBD1. The CDR3 loop spans 17 amino acids. The V gene end was trimmed by 2 bases and the J gene end by 1 base; junction bases not matched to a gene: 8. The V gene's germline CDR1 is SGHAT and CDR2 FQNNGV. The CDR3 here is CASSLIKQGAFNYGYTF. The DNA of the CDR3 is TGTGCCAGCAGCTTAATTAAACAGGGGGCGTTTAACTATGGCTACACCTTC.

The chain links TRBV12-3 or TRBV12-4 to TRBJ2-5; D is unclear. Trimming removed 8 bases at V and 5 bases at J, with 15 bases between. CDR3 length: 13 amino acids. DNA of the CDR3: TGTGCCAGCGGTGCATCCGTTGGGGAGACCCAGTACTTC. This sequence encodes CASGASVGETQYF.

Only one count was recorded for this clonotype. This sequence joins TRBV7-9 and TRBJ1-5; tentatively, D is TRBD1 (5 bases). The ends were cut back, 5 bases at V and 7 bases at J, with 15 bases in the middle. This CDR3 has 14 residues. Looked up from germline, CDR1 is SEHNR and CDR2 is FQNEAQ (reference sequence). The CDR3 bases are TGTGCCAGCAGCACCGACAGTTTTGGGCAGCCCCAGCATTTT. Its protein product is CASSTDSFGQPQHF.

This clonotype was picked up a small number of times. The rearrangement links TRBV29-1 to TRBJ2-7; the D is unclear. CDR3 length: 11 residues. V lost 4 bases, J lost 3 bases, and 7 bases lay in between. The germline gives CDR1 SQVTM, CDR2 ANQGSEA. The CDR3 coding sequence is TGCAGCGTTGTGTCAAACTACGAGCAGTACTTC. Residues: CSVVSNYEQYF.